This is a list of T cell receptor beta chains from one sample in a study of cytomegalovirus exposure and HLA in healthy donors. The method was immunoSEQ multiplex PCR; TCRdb's version includes in-frame clones alone and lacks a portion of them. The data show more than 95,000 clones, with around 78% seen just once and approximately 5.6% held by the top ten. Source material: PBMCs. These receptors were collected from a male donor in good health and CMV-seronegative. Each CDR3 is given with its conserved first and last residue. Each record gives: D gene, J gene, clone size, V gene, CDR3 DNA, CDR3 protein. D genes are given only for firm matches. Expanded clones are given a class, and other clones once, few, many or no size at all.

>TRBD1|TRBJ1-1|-|TRBV19
TGTGCCAGTACCCTACAGGGGACGGACACTGAAGCTTTCTTT
CASTLQGTDTEAFF
>-|TRBJ2-3|-|TRBV2
TGTGCCAGCAGTGAGGCTCGGGGGGATACGCAGTATTTT
CASSEARGDTQYF
>TRBD2|TRBJ2-1|-|TRBV6-4
TGTGCCAGCAGTGTCCAGACTAGCGGATACAATGAGCAGTTCTTC
CASSVQTSGYNEQFF
>-|TRBJ2-7|-|TRBV21-1
TGTGCCAGCAGGTTACCCCGACAGGGGACTTCCTACGAGCAGTACTTC
CASRLPRQGTSYEQYF
>-|TRBJ1-1|-|TRBV28
TGTGCCAGCAGTTTCCCCCTTATGACTGAAGCTTTCTTT
CASSFPLMTEAFF
>-|TRBJ2-3|-|TRBV5-6
TGTGCCAGCACCCCTGGACTACTCACAGATACGCAGTATTTT
CASTPGLLTDTQYF
>TRBD1|TRBJ2-3|-|TRBV10-3
TGTGCCATCACCCAAGGGACCAGGGGGAGCACAGATACGCAGTATTTT
CAITQGTRGSTDTQYF
>TRBD1|TRBJ2-5|-|TRBV5-1
TGCGCCAGCAGTTATCAAGGGGGCTTCTATGAGACCCAGTACTTC
CASSYQGGFYETQYF
>TRBD2|TRBJ2-3|-|TRBV11-2
TGTGCCAGCAGACGTATAGCGGGAGGGAGCACAGATACGCAGTATTTT
CASRRIAGGSTDTQYF
>TRBD1|TRBJ1-4|-|TRBV6-5
TGTGCCAGCAGGATGGGGACAGGGTCTAGTGAAAAACTGTTTTTT
CASRMGTGSSEKLFF
>-|TRBJ1-1|-|TRBV7-8
TGTGCCAGCAGCTTTCGGCCGTCGGTCCCAGGAACTGAAGCTTTCTTT
CASSFRPSVPGTEAFF
>-|TRBJ1-3|-|TRBV19
TGTGCCAGTAAAGGCGGCGGGTCCGGAAACACCATATATTTT
CASKGGGSGNTIYF
>-|TRBJ1-2|-|TRBV9
TGTGCCAGCAGCGCGACGCCGGACAGTCCCTATGGCTACACCTTC
CASSATPDSPYGYTF
>-|TRBJ1-1|-|TRBV7-9
TGTGCCAGCAGCTTAGGGCAGGCAGCTTTT
CASSLGQAAF
>TRBD1|TRBJ1-1|-|TRBV7-3
TGTTCCAGCAGCGTGACAGGGGGAGGCACTGAAGCTTTCTTT
CSSSVTGGGTEAFF
>-|TRBJ1-5|-|TRBV19
TGTGCCAGTAGTGTCGGGGTTCGGGGCAATCAGCCCCAGCATTTT
CASSVGVRGNQPQHF
>-|TRBJ2-7|-|TRBV18
TGTGCCAGCTCGCCCGACTACGACGAGCAGTACTTC
CASSPDYDEQYF
>TRBD1|TRBJ1-6|few|TRBV30
TGTGCCTGGGGGGACAGGGGAAATTCACCCCTCCACTTT
CAWGDRGNSPLHF
>TRBD2|TRBJ2-3|once|TRBV4-2
TGTGCCAGCAGCCCGCCCCCGGGACTAGCGGGAGAAGTAGCAGATACGCAGTATTTT
CASSPPPGLAGEVADTQYF
>TRBD2|TRBJ2-7|-|TRBV7-8
TGTGCCAGCAGCTTCGGGGGACTAGCGGGAGATAACGAGCAGTACTTC
CASSFGGLAGDNEQYF
>TRBD1|TRBJ2-5|-|TRBV5-1
TGCGCCAGCACCGGGACAGGGACGCCGGAGACCCAGTACTTC
CASTGTGTPETQYF
>TRBD2|TRBJ2-3|-|TRBV5-4
TGTGCCAGCAGCCCCGCTTCGGGGGACTACACAGATACGCAGTATTTT
CASSPASGDYTDTQYF
>-|TRBJ1-2|-|TRBV27
TGTGCCAGTACCGGGGGGTATGGCTACACCTTC
CASTGGYGYTF
>-|TRBJ2-2|-|TRBV5-1
TGCGCCAGCAGTAGGGGGAGCACCGGGGAGCTGTTTTTT
CASSRGSTGELFF
>TRBD2|TRBJ2-5|-|TRBV5-1
TGCGCCAGCAGCTTAGGACTAGCGGGAGCAGAGACCCAGTACTTC
CASSLGLAGAETQYF
>-|TRBJ1-6|-|TRBV6-1
TGTGCCAGCAGTGAGATCCCTGACAGGCGAAATTCACCCCTCCACTTT
CASSEIPDRRNSPLHF
>TRBD1|TRBJ2-5|-|TRBV18
TGTGCCAGCTCATTGGGACAGGAAGAGACCCAGTACTTC
CASSLGQEETQYF
>-|TRBJ1-2|-|TRBV6-1
TGTGCCAGCAGTGACGGGGTTATAGGTTATGGCTACACCTTC
CASSDGVIGYGYTF
>-|TRBJ2-7|-|TRBV4-3
TGCGCCAGCAGCCCGCGGGACGCTTCCTACGAGCAGTACTTC
CASSPRDASYEQYF
>-|TRBJ2-6|-|TRBV7-3
TGTGCCAGCAGCCGAGAGGGAGGCATAGGCTCTGGGGCCAACGTCCTGACTTTC
CASSREGGIGSGANVLTF
>-|TRBJ2-3|-|TRBV7-6
TGTGCCAGCAGCGAGGACTATAGCACAGATACGCAGTATTTT
CASSEDYSTDTQYF
>-|TRBJ1-2|-|TRBV21-1
TGTGCCAGCAGCAAAGGCGGGAACTATGGCTACACCTTC
CASSKGGNYGYTF
>TRBD2|TRBJ2-1|-|TRBV19
TGTGCCAGTAGTCTTTTACCTCTAGCGGAGTATAATTTTTACAATGAGCAGTTCTTC
CASSLLPLAEYNFYNEQFF
>-|TRBJ2-2|-|TRBV7-7
TGTGCTAGCAGCCGAATCGGTAACACCGGGGAGCTGTTTTTT
CASSRIGNTGELFF
>-|TRBJ1-4|-|TRBV18
TGTGCCAGCTCACCGCGACTTGCAACTAATGAAAAACTGTTTTTT
CASSPRLATNEKLFF
>TRBD1|TRBJ1-1|-|TRBV14
TGTGCCAGCAGCCAGGCGGGACAGGGATTCACTGAAGCTTTCTTT
CASSQAGQGFTEAFF
>TRBD2|TRBJ2-7|-|TRBV5-1
TGCGCCAGCAGCTTGCAAGCTAGCGGGGAGGGCAGCGAGCAGTACTTC
CASSLQASGEGSEQYF
>-|TRBJ2-7|few|TRBV19
TGTGCCAGTAGTACCGGTCCCTACGAGCAGTACTTC
CASSTGPYEQYF
>-|TRBJ1-3|once|TRBV9
TGTGCCAGCAGCGCGGACTCTGGTATGGGAAACACCATATATTTT
CASSADSGMGNTIYF
>TRBD2|TRBJ2-1|-|TRBV18
TGTGCCAGCTCACCCCGGGGCACTAGCGGGAGCGATGAGCAGTTCTTC
CASSPRGTSGSDEQFF
>-|TRBJ2-3|-|TRBV14
TGTGCCAGCAGCCCACGTCGCCCTTACTATACAGATACGCAGTATTTT
CASSPRRPYYTDTQYF
>-|TRBJ1-3|-|TRBV28
TGTGCCAGCAGTTTATTTTCCAGGGTGGGTGGAAACACCATATATTTT
CASSLFSRVGGNTIYF
>TRBD1|TRBJ1-1|-|TRBV30
TGTGCCTGGGGCAGGGGGTTTCCCACTGAAGCTTTCTTT
CAWGRGFPTEAFF
>-|TRBJ1-1|-|TRBV19
TGTGCCAGTAGTCCTCGATCAGGGGCCACTGAAGCTTTCTTT
CASSPRSGATEAFF
>-|TRBJ2-7|-|TRBV10-3
TGTGCCATCAGTCCCCTAGCGAGAGGACGGTACGAGCAGTACTTC
CAISPLARGRYEQYF
>-|TRBJ2-6|-|TRBV9
TGTGCCAGCAGCGTAGACTGGACACCCGGGGCCAACGTCCTGACTTTC
CASSVDWTPGANVLTF
>TRBD2|TRBJ2-7|-|TRBV7-2
TGTGCCAGCAGCCCACTAGCGGGAGGGCCCTACGAGCAGTACTTC
CASSPLAGGPYEQYF
>-|TRBJ2-7|few|TRBV2
TGTGCCAGGGGGGACACCTCCTACGAGCAGTACTTC
CARGDTSYEQYF
>-|TRBJ1-4|-|TRBV19
TGTGCCAGTAGTATTTACCCCGGGTCCCGGGAAAAACTGTTTTTT
CASSIYPGSREKLFF
>-|TRBJ2-1|-|TRBV19
TGTGCCAGTAGCTACAGAGTTTCCTACAATGAGCAGTTCTTC
CASSYRVSYNEQFF
>-|TRBJ1-2|once|TRBV29-1
TGCAGCGTTGAAGGGCAGGCTAACTATGGCTACACCTTC
CSVEGQANYGYTF
>-|TRBJ2-1|few|TRBV5-6
TGTGCCAGCAGCTTGGCGGGGGACTACAATGAGCAGTTCTTC
CASSLAGDYNEQFF
>-|TRBJ1-2|-|TRBV11-2
TGTGCCAGCAGCTTAGGGGGAGGGAATGGCTACACCTTC
CASSLGGGNGYTF
>TRBD2|TRBJ2-1|-|TRBV11-2
TGTGCCAGCACTAGCGGGTTTGCCTACAATGAGCAGTTCTTC
CASTSGFAYNEQFF
>-|TRBJ2-7|-|TRBV27
TGTGCCAGCAGATTAAGCGGTAGCTCCTACGAGCAGTACTTC
CASRLSGSSYEQYF
>TRBD2|TRBJ2-1|-|TRBV5-4
TGTGCCAGCAGCCCAGGGGGTAGCGGGAGAAGAGATGAGCAGTTCTTC
CASSPGGSGRRDEQFF
>-|TRBJ1-3|-|TRBV9
TGTGCCAGCAGCGACAGGGAGTCTGGAAACACCATATATTTT
CASSDRESGNTIYF
>-|TRBJ2-1|-|TRBV19
TGTGCCAGTAGTTCCGGGCGGGCTTCCTACAATGAGCAGTTCTTC
CASSSGRASYNEQFF
>-|TRBJ2-7|-|TRBV27
TGTGCCAGCAGTTTATCCCCACTCTCGAGTAGTCGACTCTACGAGCAGTACTTC
CASSLSPLSSSRLYEQYF